This T cell receptor beta chain was identified in a study of early T cells in non-severe SARS-CoV-2 infection. V lost 7 bases, J lost 0 bases, and 9 bases lay in between. The CDR3 is 13 amino acids. Germline V gene sequence: CDR1 SGHTA, CDR2 FQGNSA. TCRdb processed the 5' RACE reads anew with MiXCR; each CDR3 protein has one entry. This table has about 84,000 distinct CDR3 sequences, 12% appearing once. The chain uses TRBV7-2 and TRBJ1-1, with D uncertain. The sequence was obtained from an adult who was a healthcare worker with PCR-confirmed SARS-CoV-2 infection or an uninfected control (not recorded which). The sample was whole blood. CDR3 in DNA: TGTGCCAGCACCTTCGGACTGAACACTGAAGCTTTCTTT. This translates into CASTFGLNTEAFF.